The entry below describes one T cell receptor beta chain. The antigen is undetermined. 60 Vbeta and 13 Jbeta primers were used in PCR. Method: immunoSEQ multiplex PCR; TCRdb's copy keeps in-frame clones and lacks some. The sample comprises 130,000 to 150,000 clones, under 80% of which are singletons, and 3.5% to 5% rests with the top ten. This specimen comes from a study of cytomegalovirus exposure and HLA in healthy donors. Study-level results: TCR beta V segments were, for the most part, productive about 87% or about 30% of the time in an earlier analysis. Confirmation was obtained in vitro that three CMV-associated chains are specific for CMV antigens. Looking again later, the authors saw that most CMV-associated TCR beta chains seemed HLA-restricted. Overall, some 160 TCR beta chains were annotated as cytomegalovirus-associated.

V was cut by 1 base and J by 2 bases, with 13 bases left in between. The CDR3 is made up of 16 amino acids. Germline loops: CDR1 MGHRA, CDR2 YSYEKL. The rearrangement joins TRBV4-1 to TRBJ2-3; perhaps TRBD2 as D (5 bases). The clonotype originates from a man aged 18 to 35 in good health and CMV-seropositive. The sequenced sample was PBMCs. The CDR3 loop is CASSQGASIFTDTQYF. CDR3 DNA sequence: TGCGCCAGCAGCCAAGGCGCTAGCATCTTCACAGATACGCAGTATTTT.